This TCR beta chain was captured by sequencing in a study of OX40 agonist ivuxolimab in advanced cancers. Overall study: Each dose-escalation patient presented with hepatocellular carcinoma, melanoma, renal cell or head and neck cancer.

The CDR3 covers 16 residues. Germline CDR1 reads MDHEN; CDR2 reads SYDVKM. Clones were read by immunoSEQ multiplex PCR, and TCRdb kept only the in-frame ones, dropping some. The table has 35,000 to 40,000 clones, about nine tenths seen once. Study-wide points: Patients who responded partially at 0.1-3.0 mg/kg showed clonal expansion ranking among the lowest. Both CD4+ and CD8+ T cell populations in blood had undergone clonal expansion by week 6 at 0.1 to 3.0 mg/kg.

As for this clone: Its antigen is not known.

This TCR was sampled from an adult with an advanced solid tumor such as melanoma, head and neck, liver or kidney cancer. Sequenced here: CD4+ or CD8+ T cells sorted from blood, sampled in a trial of the OX40 agonist ivuxolimab. V is TRBV28 and J is TRBJ2-5; D tentatively reads TRBD1 or TRBD2 (5 bases each). With the DNA end fitting TRBJ2-7 better, the J assignment may be wrong. The CDR3 sequence is CASSTPLNGALYEQYF. DNA for the CDR3: TGTGCCAGCAGTACCCCCCTAAACGGGGCGTTATACGAGCAGTACTTC.